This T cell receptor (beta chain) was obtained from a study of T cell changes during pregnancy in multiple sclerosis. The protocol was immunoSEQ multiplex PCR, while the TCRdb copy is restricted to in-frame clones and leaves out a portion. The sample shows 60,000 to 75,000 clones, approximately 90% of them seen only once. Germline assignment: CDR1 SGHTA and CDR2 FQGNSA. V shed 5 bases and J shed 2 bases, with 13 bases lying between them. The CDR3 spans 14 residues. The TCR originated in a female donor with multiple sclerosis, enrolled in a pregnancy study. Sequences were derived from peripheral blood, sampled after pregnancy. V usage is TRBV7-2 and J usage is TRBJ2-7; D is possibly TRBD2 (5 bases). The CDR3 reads CASSPRVSAYEQYF. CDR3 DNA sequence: TGTGCCAGCAGCCCGAGGGTCTCCGCCTACGAGCAGTACTTC.